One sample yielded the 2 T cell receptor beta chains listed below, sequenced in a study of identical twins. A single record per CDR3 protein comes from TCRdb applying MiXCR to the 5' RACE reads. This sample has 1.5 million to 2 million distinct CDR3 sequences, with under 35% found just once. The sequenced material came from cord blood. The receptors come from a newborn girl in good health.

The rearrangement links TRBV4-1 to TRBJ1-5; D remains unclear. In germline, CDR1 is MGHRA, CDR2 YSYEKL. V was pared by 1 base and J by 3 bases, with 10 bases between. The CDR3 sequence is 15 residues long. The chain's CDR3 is CASSQVWPNNQPQHF. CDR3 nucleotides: TGCGCCAGCAGCCAAGTCTGGCCGAACAATCAGCCCCAGCATTTT.

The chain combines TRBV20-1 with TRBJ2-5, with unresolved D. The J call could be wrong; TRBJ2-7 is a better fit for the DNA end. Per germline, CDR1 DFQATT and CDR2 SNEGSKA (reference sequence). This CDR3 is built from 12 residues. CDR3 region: CGSGRAEYEQYF. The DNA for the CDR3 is TGCGGCAGTGGTCGGGCCGAATACGAGCAGTACTTC.